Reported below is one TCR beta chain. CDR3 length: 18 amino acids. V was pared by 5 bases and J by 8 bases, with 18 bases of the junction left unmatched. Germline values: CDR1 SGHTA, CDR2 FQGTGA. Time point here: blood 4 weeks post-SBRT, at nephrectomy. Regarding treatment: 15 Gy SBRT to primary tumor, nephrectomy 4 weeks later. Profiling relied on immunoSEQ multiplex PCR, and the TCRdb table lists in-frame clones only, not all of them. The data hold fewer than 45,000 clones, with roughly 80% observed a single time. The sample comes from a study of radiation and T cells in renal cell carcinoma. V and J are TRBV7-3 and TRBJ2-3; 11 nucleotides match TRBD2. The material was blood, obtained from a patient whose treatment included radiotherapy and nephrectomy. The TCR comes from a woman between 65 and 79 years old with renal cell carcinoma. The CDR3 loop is CASSPGAYSGRAGGTQYF. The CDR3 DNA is TGTGCCAGCAGCCCAGGGGCCTATAGCGGGAGGGCCGGGGGTACGCAGTATTTT.